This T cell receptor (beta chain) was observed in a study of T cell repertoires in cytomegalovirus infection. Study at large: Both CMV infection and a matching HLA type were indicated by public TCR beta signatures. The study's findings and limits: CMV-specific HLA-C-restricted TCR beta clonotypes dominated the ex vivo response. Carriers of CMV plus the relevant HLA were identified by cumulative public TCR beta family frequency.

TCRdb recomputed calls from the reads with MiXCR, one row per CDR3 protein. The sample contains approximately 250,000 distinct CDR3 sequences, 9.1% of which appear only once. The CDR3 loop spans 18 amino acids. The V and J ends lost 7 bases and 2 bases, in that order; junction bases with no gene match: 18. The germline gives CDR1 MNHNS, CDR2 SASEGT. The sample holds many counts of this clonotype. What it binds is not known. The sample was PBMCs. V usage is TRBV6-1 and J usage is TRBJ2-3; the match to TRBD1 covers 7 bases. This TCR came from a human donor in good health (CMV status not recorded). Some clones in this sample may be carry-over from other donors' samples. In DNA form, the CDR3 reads TGTGCCAGCACCCCCAAGGGCATCGGGACAGCCATCACAGATACGCAGTATTTT. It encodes CASTPKGIGTAITDTQYF.